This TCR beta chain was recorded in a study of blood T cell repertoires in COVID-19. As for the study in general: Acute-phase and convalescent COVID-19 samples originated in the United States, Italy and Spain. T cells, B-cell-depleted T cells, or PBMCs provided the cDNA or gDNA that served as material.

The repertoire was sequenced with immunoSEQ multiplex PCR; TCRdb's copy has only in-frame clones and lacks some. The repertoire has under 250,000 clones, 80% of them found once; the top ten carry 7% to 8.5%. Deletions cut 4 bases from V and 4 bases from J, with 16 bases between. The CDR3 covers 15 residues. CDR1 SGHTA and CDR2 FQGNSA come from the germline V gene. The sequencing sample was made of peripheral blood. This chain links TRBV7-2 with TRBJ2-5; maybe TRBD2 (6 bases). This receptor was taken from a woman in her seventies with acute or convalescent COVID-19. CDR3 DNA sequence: TGTGCCAGCAGCTCTAGGCGGGGACCGTTAGAGACCCAGTACTTC. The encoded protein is CASSSRRGPLETQYF. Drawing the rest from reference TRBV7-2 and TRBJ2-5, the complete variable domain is GAGVSQSPSNKVTEKGKDVELRCDPISGHTALYWYRQSLGQGLEFLIYFQGNSAPDKSGLPSDRFSAERTGGSVSTLTIQRTQQEDSAVYLCASSSRRGPLETQYFGPGTRLLVL.